This is a list of T cell receptor beta chains from one sample in a study of type 1 and type 2 diabetes patients. From the multiplex PCR reads, TCRdb called clonotypes with MiXCR, one entry per CDR3 protein. The table lists 250,000 or so distinct CDR3 sequences, roughly 50% of them singletons. The source material was peripheral blood mononuclear cells (PBMCs). The receptors here all came from a man between 18 and 29 years old with type 2 diabetes. Each CDR3 is given with its conserved first and last residue. The D gene is left open where the match is weak. Part of the rows lack a size; the others show once, few, many or a class for expanded clones.

j_call clone_size v_call d_call cdr3_length cdr3_aa cdr3_nt
TRBJ2-1 few TRBV5-1 NA 17 CASSLEGVYGVVNEQFF TGCGCCAGCAGCTTGGAAGGGGTCTACGGAGTTGTGAATGAGCAGTTCTTC
TRBJ2-7 NA TRBV7-9 NA 14 CASTPPGMPYEQYF TGTGCCAGCACCCCACCGGGGATGCCCTACGAGCAGTACTTC
TRBJ2-5 NA TRBV7-3 TRBD1 19 CASSLDGTGDAGDQETQYF TGTGCCAGCAGCTTAGATGGGACAGGGGACGCCGGAGACCAAGAGACCCAGTACTTC
TRBJ2-2 NA TRBV4-1 TRBD2 18 CASSPELAGLIGGGELFF TGCGCCAGCAGCCCGGAACTAGCGGGACTCATCGGGGGCGGGGAGCTGTTTTTT
TRBJ1-4 NA TRBV27 NA 15 CASSLLGTSNERLFF TGTGCCAGCAGTTTATTGGGGACAAGTAATGAAAGACTGTTTTTT
TRBJ2-7 few TRBV14 NA 15 CASSVRTKKTYEQYF TGTGCCAGCAGCGTCCGGACTAAGAAAACCTACGAGCAGTACTTC
TRBJ2-7 few TRBV11-2 TRBD1 15 CASIRGDRVPYEQYF TGTGCCAGCATCCGAGGGGACAGGGTACCCTACGAGCAGTACTTC
TRBJ1-4 many TRBV7-8 TRBD1 14 CASSPWDRAEKLFF TGTGCCAGCAGCCCGTGGGACAGAGCGGAAAAACTGTTTTTT
TRBJ2-1 NA TRBV27 NA 14 CASSFFQDTGEQFF TGTGCCAGCAGTTTTTTTCAGGATACCGGTGAGCAGTTCTTC
TRBJ1-5 NA TRBV12-3/TRBV12-4 NA 14 CASSSSNRDQPQHF TGTGCCAGCAGTTCCTCAAACCGGGATCAGCCCCAGCATTTT
TRBJ2-7 NA TRBV12-3/TRBV12-4 TRBD1 15 CASSRGGTGVDEQYF TGTGCCAGCAGTCGAGGGGGGACAGGGGTCGACGAGCAGTACTTC
TRBJ2-3 NA TRBV20-1 NA 13 CSSTGTNTDTQYF TGCAGTTCTACCGGGACGAACACAGATACGCAGTATTTT